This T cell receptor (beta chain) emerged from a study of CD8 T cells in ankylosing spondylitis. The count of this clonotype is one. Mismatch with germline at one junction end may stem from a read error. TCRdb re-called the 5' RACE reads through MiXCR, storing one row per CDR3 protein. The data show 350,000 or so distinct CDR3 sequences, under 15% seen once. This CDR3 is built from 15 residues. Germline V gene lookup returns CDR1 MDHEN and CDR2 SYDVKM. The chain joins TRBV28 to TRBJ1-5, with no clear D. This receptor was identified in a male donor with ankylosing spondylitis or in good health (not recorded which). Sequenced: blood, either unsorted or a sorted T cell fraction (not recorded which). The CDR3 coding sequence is TGTGCCAGCAGTTTACGCGGCTATAGCAATAAGCCCCAGCATTTT. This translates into CASSLRGYSNKPQHF. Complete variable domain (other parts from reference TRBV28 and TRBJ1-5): DVKVTQSSRYLVKRTGEKVFLECVQDMDHENMFWYRQDPGLGLRLIYFSYDVKMKEKGDIPEGYSVSREKKERFSLILESASTNQTSMYLCASSLRGYSNKPQHFGDGTRLSIL.